These 26 T cell receptor beta chains came from one sample sequenced in a study of control samples from healthy donors and cancer patients. The data were produced by immunoSEQ multiplex PCR, yet TCRdb's version contains in-frame clones alone and is incomplete. The table lists 150,000 to 160,000 clones, 94% of them singletons. The specimen sequenced was blood. The receptors here all came from a man aged 35 to 55 in good health.

The chain couples TRBV6-5 to TRBJ1-2; 12 positions agree with TRBD1. The V and J ends lost 0 bases and 6 bases, in that order; junction bases with no gene match: 2. The CDR3 contains 15 residues. Per germline, CDR1 MNHEY and CDR2 SVGAGI. The CDR3 nucleotides read TGTGCCAGCAGTTACTCGGGACAGGGGGCCGATGGCTACACCTTC. This codes for CASSYSGQGADGYTF.

V and J are TRBV28 and TRBJ2-6; D may be TRBD1 (5 bases). CDR1 and CDR2 (germline): MDHEN, SYDVKM. V was cut by 2 bases and J by 2 bases, with 7 bases left in between. The CDR3 runs to 15 residues. The CDR3 bases are TGTGCCAGCAGTTTACCAGGGACTGGGGCCAACGTCCTGACTTTC. Amino acid sequence: CASSLPGTGANVLTF. The complete variable domain, with remaining parts taken from reference TRBV28 and TRBJ2-6, reads DVKVTQSSRYLVKRTGEKVFLECVQDMDHENMFWYRQDPGLGLRLIYFSYDVKMKEKGDIPEGYSVSREKKERFSLILESASTNQTSMYLCASSLPGTGANVLTFGAGSRLTVL.

The CDR3 sequence is CASRRQETQYF. The DNA for the CDR3 is TGTGCCAGCAGAAGACAAGAGACCCAGTACTTC. The chain combines TRBV2 with TRBJ2-5; D ambiguous. Germline V gene sequence: CDR1 SNHLY, CDR2 FYNNEI. Trimming pared 6 bases from V and 2 bases from J, leaving 4 bases between. CDR3 size: 11 residues.

The chain couples TRBV9 to TRBJ1-2; D not certain. The germline V gene encodes CDR1 SGDLS and CDR2 YYNGEE. V lost 0 bases, J lost 4 bases, and 13 bases lay in between. CDR3 size: 15 residues. CDR3 sequence: CASSVGTAKLYGYTF. Here the CDR3 DNA reads TGTGCCAGCAGCGTAGGAACAGCAAAGCTCTATGGCTACACCTTC.

The CDR3 region is CASRLTSGGSDTQYF. CDR3 sequence (DNA): TGTGCCAGCAGGCTGACTAGCGGGGGGTCTGATACGCAGTATTTT. The chain employs TRBV2 and TRBJ2-3, with 13 bases that match TRBD2. Germline CDR1 and CDR2: SNHLY and FYNNEI. The CDR3 runs to 15 residues. The junction had 6 bases not matched to a gene; V was cut back by 6 bases and J by 6 bases.

The chain combines TRBV2 with TRBJ1-1, with D unresolved. V was trimmed by 7 bases and J by 1 base, leaving 10 bases between them. Germline V gene lookup returns CDR1 SNHLY and CDR2 FYNNEI. The CDR3 consists of 13 residues. The CDR3 sequence: CASIRPANTEAFF. The CDR3 DNA reads TGTGCCAGCATAAGGCCCGCGAACACTGAAGCTTTCTTT.

J is TRBJ1-2 and V is TRBV28; D is ambiguous. There are 12 residues in the CDR3. Trimming removed 1 base at V and 10 bases at J, with 10 bases between. Looked up from germline, CDR1 is MDHEN and CDR2 is SYDVKM. CDR3 coding DNA: TGTGCCAGCAGTTTATCGGGCGAGGCCTACACCTTC. It encodes CASSLSGEAYTF.

The chain joins TRBV7-2 to TRBJ2-2; 7 bases line up with TRBD1. The CDR3 has 14 residues. Trimming cost V 4 bases and J 1 base; bases outside gene matches: 0. In germline, CDR1 is SGHTA, CDR2 FQGNSA. Written as DNA, the CDR3 is TGTGCCAGCAGCTGGACAGGGAACACCGGGGAGCTGTTTTTT. Translation gives CASSWTGNTGELFF. The full variable domain, completed using reference TRBV7-2 and TRBJ2-2, is GAGVSQSPSNKVTEKGKDVELRCDPISGHTALYWYRQSLGQGLEFLIYFQGNSAPDKSGLPSDRFSAERTGGSVSTLTIQRTQQEDSAVYLCASSWTGNTGELFFGEGSRLTVL.

The chain uses TRBV10-3 and TRBJ1-2, with D unclear. V lost 2 bases, J lost 2 bases, and 12 bases lay in between. Germline loops: CDR1 ENHRY, CDR2 SYGVKD. The CDR3 spans 15 residues. CDR3 DNA: TGTGCCATCAGTGAGAACCGGAATATAAACTATGGCTACACCTTC. Amino acids: CAISENRNINYGYTF.

This rearrangement joins TRBV12-3 or TRBV12-4 to TRBJ2-7; D remains unclear. V lost 6 bases, J lost 8 bases, and 17 bases lay in between. The CDR3 contains 13 residues. The CDR3 DNA sequence: TGTGCCAGCAGACACCCCTCCCGCCTAAAGCAGTACTTC. Its translation: CASRHPSRLKQYF.

The rearrangement uses TRBV18 and TRBJ1-1; the match to TRBD1 covers 9 bases. There are 14 residues in the CDR3. J gave up 5 bases and V 4 bases, and 5 bases lay outside the gene matches. Germline V lookup: CDR1 KGHSH, CDR2 LQKENI. This chain's CDR3 is CASSQGQGGTEAFF. DNA of the CDR3: TGTGCCAGCTCACAGGGACAGGGAGGGACTGAAGCTTTCTTT.

This clone was observed a few times. The chain is built from TRBV7-9 and TRBJ2-1, with D unclear. Germline CDR1 reads SEHNR; CDR2 reads FQNEAQ (reference sequence). CDR3 length: 16 amino acids. V lost 3 bases, J lost 1 base, and 13 bases lay in between. CDR3 in amino acids: CASSFEYARSYNEQFF. In DNA, the CDR3 is TGTGCCAGCAGCTTTGAATACGCCCGTTCCTACAATGAGCAGTTCTTC.

The rearrangement uses TRBV19 and TRBJ2-3; TRBD1 or TRBD2 may be the D gene (5 bases each). The CDR3 runs to 15 residues. The germline V and J ends were trimmed by 3 bases and 1 base, with 11 bases remaining between them. The germline V gene has CDR1 LNHDA and CDR2 SQIVND (reference sequence). The CDR3 region has the DNA TGTGCCAGTAGTATTGGATCGGGACGCACAGATACGCAGTATTTT. Its protein is CASSIGSGRTDTQYF.

The chain carries TRBV5-4 and TRBJ1-1; D is ambiguous. In germline, CDR1 is SGHNT, CDR2 YYREEE (reference sequence). This CDR3 has 15 residues. Trimming took 0 bases from V and 4 from J, leaving 13 bases between them. The CDR3 DNA sequence: TGTGCCAGCAGCTTGGAGGGCTCCAGGTCCACTGAAGCTTTCTTT. It codes for CASSLEGSRSTEAFF.

The J gene is TRBJ1-5, the V gene TRBV6-5; TRBD1 matches 10 bases. CDR3 size: 15 residues. Losses at the gene ends were 6 bases for V and 5 bases for J; bases not matched to a gene: 7. Germline V CDR1 and CDR2: MNHEY, SVGAGI. The CDR3: CASRVDRGPDQPQHF. The CDR3 nucleotides read TGTGCCAGCAGGGTTGACAGGGGGCCTGATCAGCCCCAGCATTTT.

The genes are TRBV5-1 and TRBJ1-1; D unclear. Trimming stripped 3 bases from V and 4 bases from J, with 16 bases between. CDR1 and CDR2 (germline): SGHRS, YFSETQ. The CDR3 extends over 15 amino acids. The CDR3 loop is CASSSVGQAGTEAFF. The CDR3 DNA sequence: TGCGCCAGCAGCTCTGTCGGGCAGGCTGGCACTGAAGCTTTCTTT.

The chain links TRBV20-1 to TRBJ1-2; D call uncertain. Trimming pared 3 bases from V and 8 bases from J, leaving 7 bases between. In germline, CDR1 is DFQATT, CDR2 SNEGSKA (reference sequence). This CDR3 is 10 amino acids long. CDR3 amino acids: CSASVGGYTF. DNA for the CDR3: TGCAGTGCTAGTGTTGGAGGCTACACCTTC.

This chain joins TRBV7-2 and TRBJ1-3; D gene unclear. CDR3 length equals 16 residues. CDR1 and CDR2 from the germline V gene are SGHTA and FQGNSA. V was shortened by 5 bases and J by 0 bases, with 14 bases between the two germline ends. The CDR3 sequence: CASSPRIPSSGNTIYF. CDR3 bases: TGTGCCAGCAGCCCGCGGATACCCTCCTCTGGAAACACCATATATTTT.

CDR3 sequence reads: CASSMKQGGTGELFF. The DNA for the CDR3 is TGTGCCAGTAGTATGAAACAGGGTGGCACCGGGGAGCTGTTTTTT. The J gene is TRBJ2-2, the V gene TRBV19; a weak D match, TRBD1 (6 bases). CDR3 length equals 15 residues. V was shortened by 3 bases and J by 4 bases, with 12 bases between the two germline ends. Per the germline V gene, CDR1 is LNHDA and CDR2 is SQIVND (reference sequence).

The chain employs TRBV28 and TRBJ2-3; D possibly matches TRBD1 or TRBD2 (6 bases each). The CDR3 spans 15 residues. Germline CDR1 is MDHEN and CDR2 is SYDVKM. Deletions cut 7 bases from V and 5 bases from J, with 19 bases between. CDR3 DNA sequence: TGTGCCAGCACCTTCGGGGGCTTTAGGGTAGATACGCAGTATTTT. Translating gives CASTFGGFRVDTQYF.

The V gene is TRBV27, the J gene TRBJ1-5; TRBD1 matches at 10 bases. Trimming at V came to 2 bases and at J to 2 bases, leaving 6 bases not matched to a gene. Germline values: CDR1 MNHEY, CDR2 SMNVEV (reference sequence). There are 17 residues in the CDR3. CDR3 sequence reads: CASSLDRGLKRNQPQHF. In nucleotides, the CDR3 is TGTGCCAGCAGTTTAGACAGGGGGCTAAAGCGCAATCAGCCCCAGCATTTT.

The chain uses TRBV27 and TRBJ2-7, with 8 positions matching TRBD1. This CDR3 is 14 amino acids long. Trimming removed 6 bases from V and 3 bases from J; junction bases left unmatched: 7. Germline loops: CDR1 MNHEY, CDR2 SMNVEV (reference sequence). The CDR3 sequence: CASSPQGAYYEQYF. CDR3 DNA sequence: TGTGCCAGCAGCCCTCAGGGGGCTTACTACGAGCAGTACTTC.

This chain uses TRBV18 with TRBJ1-1; TRBD1 might be the D (6 bases). The germline V gene has CDR1 KGHSH and CDR2 LQKENI. The CDR3 extends over 13 amino acids. V was shortened by 3 bases and J by 5 bases, with 10 bases between the two germline ends. This CDR3 is CASSPGTSTEAFF. In nucleotides, the CDR3 is TGTGCCAGCTCACCCGGGACAAGTACTGAAGCTTTCTTT.

The V gene is TRBV4-2, the J gene TRBJ1-3; maybe TRBD1 (5 bases). This CDR3 is built from 16 residues. CDR1 is LGHNA, CDR2 YNFKEQ, per germline. V shed 2 bases and J shed 0 bases, with 11 bases lying between them. CDR3 DNA: TGTGCCAGCAGCCAAACGGACACTAGCTCTGGAAACACCATATATTTT. Translation: CASSQTDTSSGNTIYF.

V and J are TRBV24-1 and TRBJ2-1, with a tentative D call TRBD1 (6 bases). The CDR3 runs to 15 residues. Germline values: CDR1 KGHDR, CDR2 SFDVKD. The V gene lost 4 bases and the J gene lost 6 bases, with 15 bases spanning the gap. For the CDR3, the DNA is TGTGCCACCAGTGACCCCCACCAGGGGAGCAATGAGCAGTTCTTC. It encodes CATSDPHQGSNEQFF.

The chain recombines TRBV4-1 with TRBJ2-3; D not resolved. Germline V lookup: CDR1 MGHRA, CDR2 YSYEKL. The CDR3 sequence is 17 residues long. V lost 4 bases and J lost 2, with 19 bases in between. CDR3 sequence reads: CASSLLPGLSVTDTQYF. For the CDR3, the DNA is TGCGCCAGCAGCCTCCTCCCTGGGTTGTCCGTCACAGATACGCAGTATTTT.